The subject of this entry is one T cell receptor beta chain. Its antigen is still unknown. Other DNA sequences of this sample code for an identical CDR3. V was trimmed by 5 bases and J by 8 bases, leaving 19 bases between them. The length of the CDR3 is 15 residues. The germline gives CDR1 MDHEN, CDR2 SYDVKM. Use of 60 Vbeta and 13 Jbeta primers characterized the PCR. Generated by immunoSEQ multiplex PCR, the TCRdb table keeps only in-frame clones and is missing some. Among some 95,000 clones, about two thirds were seen once, and the ten largest hold roughly 1.2%. This specimen comes from a study of cytomegalovirus exposure and HLA in healthy donors. Study-level findings and limits: Among the most significant clusters, several appeared linked to common viral pathogens in a later analysis. Upon later analysis, HLA-associated TCR beta chains proved more clonally expanded than other, equally common chains. One variant, a missense change in DCLRE1C, was linked in a later analysis to TCR beta V- and J-gene trimming.

The sample comprised PBMCs. This clonotype was obtained from a female donor in good health and CMV-seronegative. The V and J genes are TRBV28 and TRBJ1-5; D ambiguous. The CDR3: CASSLLGEGTKPQHF. The CDR3 DNA follows: TGTGCCAGCAGTCTATTAGGTGAGGGAACCAAGCCCCAGCATTTT.